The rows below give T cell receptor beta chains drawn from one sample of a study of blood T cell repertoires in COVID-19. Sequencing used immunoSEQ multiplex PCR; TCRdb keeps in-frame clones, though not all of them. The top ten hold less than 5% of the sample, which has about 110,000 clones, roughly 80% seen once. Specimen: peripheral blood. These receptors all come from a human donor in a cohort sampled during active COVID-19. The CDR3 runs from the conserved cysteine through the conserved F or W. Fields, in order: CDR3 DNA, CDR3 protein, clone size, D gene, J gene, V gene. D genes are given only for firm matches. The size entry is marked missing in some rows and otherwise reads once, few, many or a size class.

CDR3 DNA: TGTGCCAGCAGCTTAGGGGCAGGGGGCGATAACTATGGCTACACCTTC
CDR3 protein: CASSLGAGGDNYGYTF
clone size: once
D gene: TRBD1
J gene: TRBJ1-2
V gene: TRBV11-2

CDR3 DNA: TGTGCCAGCAGTGTTACACCGGGAAAAGCTTTCTTT
CDR3 protein: CASSVTPGKAFF
clone size: NA
D gene: NA
J gene: TRBJ1-1
V gene: TRBV12-3/TRBV12-4

CDR3 DNA: TGTGCCAGCAGCTTAGGGCGAGGGACTAGCGGGAGGCAGTACTTC
CDR3 protein: CASSLGRGTSGRQYF
clone size: NA
D gene: TRBD2
J gene: TRBJ2-7
V gene: TRBV7-9

CDR3 DNA: TGTGCCAGCAGGACAGGGTCCACTGAAGCTTTCTTT
CDR3 protein: CASRTGSTEAFF
clone size: once
D gene: TRBD1
J gene: TRBJ1-1
V gene: TRBV6-6

CDR3 DNA: TGTGCCAGCAGCCCCCAGACGGGGGGCTACACCTTC
CDR3 protein: CASSPQTGGYTF
clone size: NA
D gene: NA
J gene: TRBJ1-2
V gene: TRBV9

CDR3 DNA: TGTGCCAGCAGTTTCCAGACGGGAGATACGCAGTATTTT
CDR3 protein: CASSFQTGDTQYF
clone size: NA
D gene: NA
J gene: TRBJ2-3
V gene: TRBV27

CDR3 DNA: TGTGCCAGTAACGACAGGGCGGTCGGCGAGCAGTACTTC
CDR3 protein: CASNDRAVGEQYF
clone size: NA
D gene: TRBD1
J gene: TRBJ2-7
V gene: TRBV19

CDR3 DNA: TGTGCCAGCAGTGAAGAAGCGGGAGTTGAGCAGTTCTTC
CDR3 protein: CASSEEAGVEQFF
clone size: NA
D gene: TRBD2
J gene: TRBJ2-1
V gene: TRBV2

CDR3 DNA: TGCAGCGTTGAAGGACAGGGGGACTACGAGCAGTACTTC
CDR3 protein: CSVEGQGDYEQYF
clone size: NA
D gene: TRBD1
J gene: TRBJ2-7
V gene: TRBV29-1

CDR3 DNA: TGCGCCAGCAGTGTTGCGGGGGCCACTGAAGCTTTCTTT
CDR3 protein: CASSVAGATEAFF
clone size: NA
D gene: NA
J gene: TRBJ1-1
V gene: TRBV10-2

CDR3 DNA: TGTGCCAGCAGCGCGCACCTCTCCCTAGGCACCGGGGAGCTGTTTTTT
CDR3 protein: CASSAHLSLGTGELFF
clone size: NA
D gene: NA
J gene: TRBJ2-2
V gene: TRBV5-8

CDR3 DNA: TGTGCCAGTAGTACTACTCCCGACAGGGGGCAGCATTTT
CDR3 protein: CASSTTPDRGQHF
clone size: once
D gene: TRBD1
J gene: TRBJ1-5
V gene: TRBV19

CDR3 DNA: TGCGCCAGCAGCAAGGGACTAGCGGGTCAAGAGACCCAGTACTTC
CDR3 protein: CASSKGLAGQETQYF
clone size: NA
D gene: TRBD2
J gene: TRBJ2-5
V gene: TRBV5-1

CDR3 DNA: TGTGCCAGCAGCCACCCGGGTCAGGGGGCGTATGGCTACACCTTC
CDR3 protein: CASSHPGQGAYGYTF
clone size: NA
D gene: TRBD1
J gene: TRBJ1-2
V gene: TRBV6-2/TRBV6-3

CDR3 DNA: TGTGCCAGCAGTGACGTGGGCAGGGCCTATGGCTACACCTTC
CDR3 protein: CASSDVGRAYGYTF
clone size: NA
D gene: NA
J gene: TRBJ1-2
V gene: TRBV25-1

CDR3 DNA: TGTGCCAGCAGTCCACCTGTCTACGCTAACTATGGCTACACCTTC
CDR3 protein: CASSPPVYANYGYTF
clone size: few
D gene: NA
J gene: TRBJ1-2
V gene: TRBV2

CDR3 DNA: TGTGCCAGCAGGACGGGGGGAAACTATGGCTACACCTTC
CDR3 protein: CASRTGGNYGYTF
clone size: NA
D gene: NA
J gene: TRBJ1-2
V gene: TRBV28

CDR3 DNA: TGTGCCAGCAGTTACCTCTATGGCTACACCTTC
CDR3 protein: CASSYLYGYTF
clone size: NA
D gene: NA
J gene: TRBJ1-2
V gene: TRBV6-2/TRBV6-3

CDR3 DNA: TGTGCCAGCAGCCAACACAGTTCCCTAACCTACAATGAGCAGTTCTTC
CDR3 protein: CASSQHSSLTYNEQFF
clone size: NA
D gene: NA
J gene: TRBJ2-1
V gene: TRBV7-6

CDR3 DNA: TGTGCCACCAGCCCCCAGGGACTCCCTACGCAGTATTTT
CDR3 protein: CATSPQGLPTQYF
clone size: few
D gene: NA
J gene: TRBJ2-3
V gene: TRBV15

CDR3 DNA: TGTGCCAGCAGCCAAGATAAGAGGGCGGAGACCCAGTACTTC
CDR3 protein: CASSQDKRAETQYF
clone size: NA
D gene: NA
J gene: TRBJ2-5
V gene: TRBV4-2

CDR3 DNA: TGTGCCAGCAGTTTGGGACTAGCCGAGCAGTACTTC
CDR3 protein: CASSLGLAEQYF
clone size: NA
D gene: TRBD2
J gene: TRBJ2-7
V gene: TRBV4-2

CDR3 DNA: TGCGCCAGCAGCTTCCGGACAGGGGGAGTCTCCTACAATGAGCAGTTCTTC
CDR3 protein: CASSFRTGGVSYNEQFF
clone size: NA
D gene: TRBD1
J gene: TRBJ2-1
V gene: TRBV5-1

CDR3 DNA: TGTGCCAGCAGCTTGGTTACTGACTTAAATGAAAAACTGTTTTTT
CDR3 protein: CASSLVTDLNEKLFF
clone size: NA
D gene: NA
J gene: TRBJ1-4
V gene: TRBV5-6

CDR3 DNA: TGTGCCAGCAACGTGATGACAGGCGACTATGGCTACACCTTC
CDR3 protein: CASNVMTGDYGYTF
clone size: NA
D gene: NA
J gene: TRBJ1-2
V gene: TRBV5-6

CDR3 DNA: TGTGCCAGCAGCTTGTATCCTCCTAGGTCGGGTAGGCCCGGGGAGCTGTTTTTT
CDR3 protein: CASSLYPPRSGRPGELFF
clone size: few
D gene: NA
J gene: TRBJ2-2
V gene: TRBV11-3

CDR3 DNA: TGTGCCTGGTCGAAGGGGGACAGGGCGTTATACGAGCAGTACTTC
CDR3 protein: CAWSKGDRALYEQYF
clone size: NA
D gene: TRBD1
J gene: TRBJ2-7
V gene: TRBV30

CDR3 DNA: TGTGCCAGCAGAGGACCCGGGACAGGGGACACCGGGGAGCTGTTTTTT
CDR3 protein: CASRGPGTGDTGELFF
clone size: NA
D gene: TRBD1
J gene: TRBJ2-2
V gene: TRBV6-4

CDR3 DNA: TGTGCCAGCAGTAGGACAGGGGGCGCGGGAACAGATACGCAGTATTTT
CDR3 protein: CASSRTGGAGTDTQYF
clone size: NA
D gene: TRBD1
J gene: TRBJ2-3
V gene: TRBV7-8

CDR3 DNA: TGTGCCAGCAGCTCTTTACGGGACACCAGTCAAGAGACCCAGTACTTC
CDR3 protein: CASSSLRDTSQETQYF
clone size: NA
D gene: NA
J gene: TRBJ2-5
V gene: TRBV13

CDR3 DNA: TGTGCCAGCTCCCTCACACCGAACACTGAAGCTTTCTTT
CDR3 protein: CASSLTPNTEAFF
clone size: NA
D gene: NA
J gene: TRBJ1-1
V gene: TRBV2

CDR3 DNA: TGTGCCAGCAGCGCCACAGGGATCGATGGCTACACCTTC
CDR3 protein: CASSATGIDGYTF
clone size: NA
D gene: NA
J gene: TRBJ1-2
V gene: TRBV5-4

CDR3 DNA: TGTGCCAGCACCTCCCTTGTACTCCCCGGGGAGCTGTTTTTT
CDR3 protein: CASTSLVLPGELFF
clone size: once
D gene: NA
J gene: TRBJ2-2
V gene: TRBV28

CDR3 DNA: TGTGCCAGCAGCCGCATGCCCAGGGGGCGGATGGATGAAGCTTTCTTT
CDR3 protein: CASSRMPRGRMDEAFF
clone size: NA
D gene: TRBD1
J gene: TRBJ1-1
V gene: TRBV7-3

CDR3 DNA: TGTGCCAGCTCCGCGGACCGAGGGCTTGAGCAGTTCTTC
CDR3 protein: CASSADRGLEQFF
clone size: NA
D gene: NA
J gene: TRBJ2-1
V gene: TRBV2

CDR3 DNA: TGTGCCAGCAGTGACCCGGGCCTAACGGGAAGGATGAACACTGAAGCTTTCTTT
CDR3 protein: CASSDPGLTGRMNTEAFF
clone size: NA
D gene: NA
J gene: TRBJ1-1
V gene: TRBV2

CDR3 DNA: TGTGCCAGCAGCCAAAACATGGTTGCTTTCTTT
CDR3 protein: CASSQNMVAFF
clone size: NA
D gene: NA
J gene: TRBJ1-1
V gene: TRBV3-1/TRBV3-2

CDR3 DNA: TGTGCCAGCAGTCCCCCAGGGACAGGGGTCGACTATGGCTACACCTTC
CDR3 protein: CASSPPGTGVDYGYTF
clone size: NA
D gene: TRBD1
J gene: TRBJ1-2
V gene: TRBV28

CDR3 DNA: TGTGCCAGCAGTACATCAACTAGCGCCGCCTCCTACAATGAGCAGTTCTTC
CDR3 protein: CASSTSTSAASYNEQFF
clone size: NA
D gene: TRBD2
J gene: TRBJ2-1
V gene: TRBV28

CDR3 DNA: TGTGCCAGCAGCCGCGGACAGGGGTTCGATGAGCAGTTCTTC
CDR3 protein: CASSRGQGFDEQFF
clone size: NA
D gene: TRBD1
J gene: TRBJ2-1
V gene: TRBV14